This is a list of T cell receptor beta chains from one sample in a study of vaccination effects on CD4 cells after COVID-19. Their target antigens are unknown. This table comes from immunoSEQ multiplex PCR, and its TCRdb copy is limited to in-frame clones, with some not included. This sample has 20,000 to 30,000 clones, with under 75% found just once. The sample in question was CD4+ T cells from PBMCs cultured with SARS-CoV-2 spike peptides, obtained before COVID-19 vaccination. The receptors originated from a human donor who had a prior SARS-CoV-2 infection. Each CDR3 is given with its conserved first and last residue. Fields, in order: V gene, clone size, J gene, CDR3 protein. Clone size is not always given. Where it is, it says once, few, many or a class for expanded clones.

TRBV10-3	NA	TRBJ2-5	CAIRTTGEETQYF
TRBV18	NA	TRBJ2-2	CASSPDVDRYTGELFF
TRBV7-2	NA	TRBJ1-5	CASSPWTADQPQHF
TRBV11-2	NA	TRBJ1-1	CASSLEDWTEAFF
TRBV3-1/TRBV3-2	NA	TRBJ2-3	CASSQGVGTDTQYF
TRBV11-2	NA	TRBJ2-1	CASRSLGGSYNEQFF
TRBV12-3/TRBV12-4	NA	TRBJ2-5	CASSFRGEETQYF
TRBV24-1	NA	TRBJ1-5	CATSDTGTGDDQPQHF
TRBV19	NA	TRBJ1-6	CASSIEDNSPLHF
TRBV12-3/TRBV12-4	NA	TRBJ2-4	CASSSTGFQYF
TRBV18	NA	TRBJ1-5	CASSPDRLQPQHF
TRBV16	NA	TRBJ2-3	CASSHLTGAVADTQYF
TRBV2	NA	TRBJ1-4	CASSKGGTVNEKLFF
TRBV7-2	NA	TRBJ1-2	CASSLMSDGYTF
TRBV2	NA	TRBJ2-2	CASSEASRGTGELFF
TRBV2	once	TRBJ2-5	CASARDRQETQYF
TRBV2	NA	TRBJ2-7	CASTLAGTLSYEQYF
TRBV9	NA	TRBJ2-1	CASSVATSGSGNNEQFF
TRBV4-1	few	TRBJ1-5	CASSQGRGARNQPQHF
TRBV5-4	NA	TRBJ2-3	CASSSRTSGPTDTQYF
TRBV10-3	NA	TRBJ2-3	CAISESRTSDTQYF
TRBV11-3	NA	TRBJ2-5	CASSFETGDIQTQYF
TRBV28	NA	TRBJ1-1	CANRQLMNTEAFF
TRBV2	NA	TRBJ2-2	CASRTIAGGAGELFF
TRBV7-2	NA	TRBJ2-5	CASSLMSGGQETQYF
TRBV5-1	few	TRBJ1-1	CASRTGTGGFNTEAFF
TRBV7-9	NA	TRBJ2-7	CATSLGDRGLGEQYF
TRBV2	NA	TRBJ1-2	CALRPGELGSYTF
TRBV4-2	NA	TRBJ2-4	CASSQESVAGAGKNIQYF
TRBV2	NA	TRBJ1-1	CASSEISRGSAEAFF
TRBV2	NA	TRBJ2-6	CASSDLLAANVLTF
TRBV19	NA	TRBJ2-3	CASSSLGDTQYF
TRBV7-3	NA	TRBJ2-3	CASSLHPTKGAGELTDTQYF
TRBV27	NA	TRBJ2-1	CASSLRFAPSSYNEQFF
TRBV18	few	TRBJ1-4	CASSPGQTEKLFF
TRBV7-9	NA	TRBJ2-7	CASSLQGTYEQYF
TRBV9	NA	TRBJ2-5	CASSLGTGSPVPQYF
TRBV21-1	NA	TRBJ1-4	CASSKDSDNRWDRVCPVVQKLFF
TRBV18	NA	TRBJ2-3	CASSSGLESTDTQYF
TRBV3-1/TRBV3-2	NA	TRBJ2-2	CASTRGTMFVDGELFF
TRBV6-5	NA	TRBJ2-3	CASSLAGDTDTQYF
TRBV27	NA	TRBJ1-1	CASSRRDRGAITEAFF
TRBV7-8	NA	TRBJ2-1	CASSSGTYNEQFF
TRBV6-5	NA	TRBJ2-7	CASSPTFDPYEQYF
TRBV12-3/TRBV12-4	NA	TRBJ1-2	CASRPDRSYGYTF
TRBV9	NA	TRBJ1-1	CASSGAEQGRGTEAFF
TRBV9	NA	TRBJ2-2	CASTRRGTNTGELFF
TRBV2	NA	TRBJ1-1	CASSVGGYSEAFF
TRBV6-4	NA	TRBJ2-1	CASSESAENEQFF
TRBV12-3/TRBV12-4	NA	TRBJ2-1	CASSFSARNEQFF
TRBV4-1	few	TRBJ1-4	CASSQDLEARMFF
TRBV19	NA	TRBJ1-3	CASSIFGSGNTIYF
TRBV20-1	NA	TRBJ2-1	CSASSGSYNEQFF
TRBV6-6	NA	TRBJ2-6	CASRPGQDGANVLTF
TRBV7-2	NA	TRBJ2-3	CASSLWTDTDTQYF